This T cell receptor beta chain was identified in a study of blood T cell repertoires in COVID-19. Seattle's cohort entered during active infection and was followed longitudinally. This clone showed up just once. The repertoire was sequenced with immunoSEQ multiplex PCR; TCRdb's copy has only in-frame clones and lacks some. The table records approximately 280,000 clones, around 90% of them present only once. Sequences were obtained from peripheral blood. This clonotype was sampled from a woman between 25 and 40 years old with COVID-19, enrolled during active disease.

This CDR3 is CASSQPGQGAGTEAFF. DNA for the CDR3: TGTGCCAGCAGTCAGCCCGGGCAGGGGGCAGGGACTGAAGCTTTCTTT. The chain recombines TRBV6-2 or TRBV6-3 with TRBJ1-1; 8 bases fit TRBD1. Looked up from germline, CDR1 is MNHEY and CDR2 is SVGEGT. The CDR3 is made up of 16 amino acids. J gave up 5 bases and V 5 bases, and 13 bases lay outside the gene matches.